This T cell receptor (beta chain) derives from a study of T cells after yellow fever vaccination. The study, taken as a whole, reports: Any FACS-sorted repertoire could hold abundant clonotypes that contaminate it from the bulk population.

This clonotype was detected only a few times. The antigen is undetermined. TCRdb passed the 5' RACE reads through MiXCR, listing each CDR3 protein once. The repertoire holds some 320,000 distinct CDR3 sequences, with 8.7% as singletons. Germline CDR1 reads MNHEY; CDR2 reads SVGAGI. V shed 5 bases, J shed 1 base, and the junction held 3 bases outside the gene matches. The CDR3 covers 17 residues. The sequence came from a man aged 18 to 30 who received the YFV17D yellow fever vaccine. Sequencing was performed on CD4+ T cells sorted from PBMCs, taken 5 days after the yellow fever booster vaccination. The genes are TRBV6-5 and TRBJ2-6, with TRBD1 identical over 12 bases. The CDR3 coding sequence is TGTGCCAGCAGTCTGGGACAGGGGGCATCTGGGGCCAACGTCCTGACTTTC. Translation gives CASSLGQGASGANVLTF.